Shown below are 27 T cell receptor beta chains from a single sample sequenced in a study of blood T cell repertoires in COVID-19. Sequenced by immunoSEQ multiplex PCR; TCRdb stores in-frame clones only, minus some. The repertoire holds approximately 210,000 clones, with about 76% as singletons. The sequenced sample consisted of PBMCs or T cells enriched from blood (not recorded which). These receptors originate from a woman aged 45-65 years with acute COVID-19.

V and J are TRBV27 and TRBJ1-5; 7 bases map to TRBD1. The CDR3 length is 14 residues. Per the germline V gene, CDR1 is MNHEY and CDR2 is SMNVEV (reference sequence). Trimming cost V 5 bases and J 5 bases; bases outside gene matches: 6. CDR3 nucleotide sequence: TGTGCCAGCAGTCCTGGGACAGCGTATCAGCCCCAGCATTTT. Translation gives CASSPGTAYQPQHF.

This clone occurred a few times. The J gene is TRBJ1-1, the V gene TRBV27, with TRBD1 matching over 9 bases. J was trimmed by 5 bases and V by 1 base; bases with no gene match: 11. CDR1 MNHEY and CDR2 SMNVEV come from the germline V gene (reference sequence). CDR3 length equals 17 residues. CDR3 amino acids: CASSLWAVGQGGTEAFF. In DNA, the CDR3 is TGTGCCAGCAGTTTATGGGCAGTGGGACAGGGCGGGACTGAAGCTTTCTTT.

This rearrangement joins TRBV29-1 to TRBJ2-7; tentative D call: TRBD1 (6 bases). The CDR3 has 13 residues. Germline V gene lookup returns CDR1 SQVTM and CDR2 ANQGSEA. V was trimmed by 8 bases and J by 3 bases, leaving 17 bases between them. The CDR3 region has the DNA TGCAGCTTCACAGGGTCCTTCTACTACGAGCAGTACTTC. Protein product: CSFTGSFYYEQYF.

V gene TRBV28 combines with J gene TRBJ1-5; D is unclear. The CDR3 runs to 14 residues. V dropped 7 bases and J dropped 7 bases, with 17 bases sitting between them. The germline gives CDR1 MDHEN, CDR2 SYDVKM. The CDR3 loop reads CASTLPGEWQPQHF. In DNA form, the CDR3 reads TGTGCCAGCACCCTCCCCGGGGAGTGGCAGCCCCAGCATTTT.

The chain uses TRBV11-2 and TRBJ1-2; D is unclear. Trimming shortened V by 5 bases and J by 5 bases, and 9 bases separated the two germline ends. The germline CDR1 and CDR2 sequences are SGHAT and FQNNGV. The CDR3 loop spans 12 amino acids. CDR3 sequence: CASSTEGYGYTF. CDR3 nucleotide sequence: TGTGCCAGCAGCACAGAGGGATATGGCTACACCTTC.

CDR3 region: CASSIRQGTNYGYTF. In DNA, the CDR3 is TGTGCCAGCAGCATTAGACAGGGGACGAACTATGGCTACACCTTC. This chain uses TRBV7-2 with TRBJ1-2; 8 positions agree with TRBD1. CDR1 SGHTA and CDR2 FQGNSA come from the germline V gene. V gave up 5 bases and J gave up 2 bases; unmatched junction bases: 7. The CDR3 spans 15 residues.

This clone was seen a few times. The same CDR3 can be traced to other DNA sequences in this sample. This chain connects TRBV18 to TRBJ1-5; TRBD1 aligns across 9 bases. V gave up 3 bases and J gave up 4 bases; unmatched junction bases: 4. Germline V lookup: CDR1 KGHSH, CDR2 LQKENI. CDR3 size: 15 residues. The CDR3 sequence is CASSPTTGGNQPQHF. The CDR3 DNA follows: TGTGCCAGCTCACCGACGACAGGGGGAAATCAGCCCCAGCATTTT. Together with reference TRBV18 and TRBJ1-5, the CDR3 gives the full variable domain: NAGVMQNPRHLVRRRGQEARLRCSPMKGHSHVYWYRQLPEEGLKFMVYLQKENIIDESGMPKERFSAEFPKEGPSILRIQQVVRGDSAAYFCASSPTTGGNQPQHFGDGTRLSIL.

The V and J genes are TRBV5-6 and TRBJ2-1; a possible D gene is TRBD2 (6 bases). This CDR3 region has 15 residues. The V gene's germline CDR1 is SGHDT and CDR2 YYEEEE. Deletions cut 4 bases from V and 4 bases from J, with 15 bases between. The CDR3 region is CASSRSGGVYNEQFF. The CDR3, as DNA: TGTGCCAGCAGCCGTAGCGGAGGGGTTTACAATGAGCAGTTCTTC.

J is TRBJ2-7 and V is TRBV27; 9 nucleotides align to TRBD2. CDR3 length: 15 amino acids. The germline V gene encodes CDR1 MNHEY and CDR2 SMNVEV (reference sequence). The trim removed 7 bases at V and 2 bases at J, leaving 9 bases unmatched. The CDR3 DNA sequence: TGTGCCAGCACCCCAACCGGGACTAGCACCTACGAGCAGTACTTC. Encoded protein: CASTPTGTSTYEQYF.

The V call is TRBV18, the J call TRBJ2-1, with 9 positions matching TRBD2. The CDR3 runs 16 residues. J was trimmed by 4 bases and V by 4 bases; bases with no gene match: 8. Germline values: CDR1 KGHSH, CDR2 LQKENI. CDR3: CASSRTGTSRYNEQFF. The CDR3, as DNA: TGTGCCAGCTCACGTACTGGGACTAGCAGATACAATGAGCAGTTCTTC.

The rearrangement uses TRBV7-6 and TRBJ1-1, with TRBD1 matching over 7 bases. With V trimmed by 5 bases and J by 5 bases, 11 bases remained unmatched. Germline CDR1 is SGHVS and CDR2 is FNYEAQ. The CDR3 totals 15 residues. CDR3 DNA sequence: TGTGCCAGCAGCCCCTTTGAGGGGGCGGATACTGAAGCTTTCTTT. Protein product: CASSPFEGADTEAFF.

CDR3: CASSLYSGANTGELFF. The CDR3 DNA is TGTGCCAGCAGCCTCTATAGCGGGGCGAACACCGGGGAGCTGTTTTTT. The chain joins TRBV7-2 to TRBJ2-2, with 8 bases fitting TRBD2. V lost 5 bases, J lost 0 bases, and 5 bases stayed unmatched. Germline V lookup: CDR1 SGHTA, CDR2 FQGNSA. The CDR3 runs to 16 residues.

The V and J genes are TRBV5-1 and TRBJ2-7; 7 bases are shared with TRBD1. CDR1 SGHRS and CDR2 YFSETQ come from the germline V gene. Losses at the gene ends were 1 base for V and 5 bases for J; bases not matched to a gene: 3. The CDR3 is 13 amino acids. The DNA of the CDR3 is TGCGCCAGCAGCTTGTGGCAGGGGGACGAGCAGTACTTC. Amino acids: CASSLWQGDEQYF.

This clone turned up a few times. CDR3 nucleotides: TGTGCCAGCAGGGGGGGAGGAGGGAGCAATCAGCCCCAGCATTTT. Its translation: CASRGGGGSNQPQHF. This chain connects TRBV25-1 to TRBJ1-5, with a weak D call TRBD1 (5 bases). Trimming removed 6 bases at V and 1 base at J, with 13 bases between. This CDR3 spans 15 amino acids. Germline V gene sequence: CDR1 MGHDK, CDR2 SYGVNS.

The chain joins TRBV10-3 to TRBJ1-5; possible D gene TRBD1, 5 bases. Germline-derived CDR1 and CDR2 are ENHRY and SYGVKD. Trimming pared 6 bases from V and 3 bases from J, leaving 9 bases between. The CDR3 loop spans 13 amino acids. The CDR3 DNA reads as TGTGCCATCAGGGGGCAAATCAATCAGCCCCAGCATTTT. Its protein is CAIRGQINQPQHF.

This chain uses TRBV7-3 with TRBJ1-2; D is unresolved. CDR1 and CDR2 from the germline V gene are SGHTA and FQGTGA. The CDR3 length is 13 residues. Trimming took 5 bases from V and 2 from J, leaving 9 bases between them. The CDR3 reads CASSPDGNYGYTF. CDR3 bases: TGTGCCAGCAGCCCCGACGGGAACTATGGCTACACCTTC.

The V gene is TRBV30, the J gene TRBJ1-3; D is uncertain. The CDR3 has 15 amino acids. The V and J ends lost 1 base and 0 bases respectively, with 10 bases between them. Germline V gene lookup returns CDR1 GTSNPN and CDR2 SVGIG (reference sequence). The CDR3 here is CAWSGTQTSGNTIYF. DNA of the CDR3: TGTGCCTGGAGTGGAACACAAACCTCTGGAAACACCATATATTTT.

The J gene is TRBJ2-2, the V gene TRBV6-2 or TRBV6-3; TRBD2 aligns across 9 bases. The germline V gene has CDR1 MNHEY and CDR2 SVGEGT. Germline trimming cut 5 bases from V and 3 bases from J; bases unmatched to any gene: 7. The CDR3 extends over 16 amino acids. Here the CDR3 DNA reads TGTGCCAGCAGTGGACGTAGCGGGAGTTACACCGGGGAGCTGTTTTTT. Amino acids: CASSGRSGSYTGELFF.

V is TRBV19 and J is TRBJ2-3; 8 bases align to TRBD1. The CDR3 covers 16 residues. Unmatched junction bases numbered 13, after V lost 8 bases and J lost 3 bases. The germline CDR1 and CDR2 sequences are LNHDA and SQIVND (reference sequence). In DNA form, the CDR3 reads TGTGCCAGTGGAAGGTTAGGACAGGGCCCTACAGATACGCAGTATTTT. This gives the protein CASGRLGQGPTDTQYF.

The chain has TRBV12-3 or TRBV12-4 and TRBJ2-7; D is undetermined. The CDR3 totals 13 residues. V lost 3 bases, J lost 3 bases, and 9 bases lay in between. The CDR3 coding sequence is TGTGCCAGCAGTTTTCAGGTTTACTACGAGCAGTACTTC. It translates to CASSFQVYYEQYF.

The chain links TRBV10-3 to TRBJ2-7, with D perhaps TRBD1 (7 bases). The CDR3 is made up of 15 amino acids. V shed 5 bases and J shed 0 bases, with 14 bases lying between them. Per the germline V gene, CDR1 is ENHRY and CDR2 is SYGVKD. CDR3 sequence reads: CAISQSGGSSYEQYF. In DNA form, the CDR3 reads TGTGCCATCAGTCAATCAGGGGGGAGCTCCTACGAGCAGTACTTC.

The chain combines TRBV5-6 with TRBJ2-2; possible D gene TRBD2, 5 bases. CDR1 SGHDT and CDR2 YYEEEE come from the germline V gene. This CDR3 has 14 amino acids. V was shortened by 0 bases and J by 4 bases, with 7 bases between the two germline ends. The CDR3 DNA sequence: TGTGCCAGCAGCTTGGAACTAGTCACCGGGGAGCTGTTTTTT. It is translated as CASSLELVTGELFF. Full variable domain (remainder filled in from reference TRBV5-6 and TRBJ2-2): DAGVTQSPTHLIKTRGQQVTLRCSPKSGHDTVSWYQQALGQGPQFIFQYYEEEERQRGNFPDRFSGHQFPNYSSELNVNALLLGDSALYLCASSLELVTGELFFGEGSRLTVL.

The DNA of the CDR3 is TGCGCCAGCAGCCGGTCGGGACAGGAAGAGACCCAGTACTTC. Its translation: CASSRSGQEETQYF. This chain links TRBV4-1 with TRBJ2-5; 8 positions match TRBD1. This CDR3 comprises 14 residues. The germline gives CDR1 MGHRA, CDR2 YSYEKL. The V and J ends lost 4 bases and 3 bases, in that order; junction bases with no gene match: 4.

J is TRBJ2-1 and V is TRBV5-1; tentatively, D is TRBD2 (5 bases). This CDR3 contains 15 residues. Trimming left V 4 bases short and J 3 bases short, with 14 bases between. Germline values: CDR1 SGHRS, CDR2 YFSETQ. CDR3 amino acids: CASSLSGYFYNEQFF. CDR3 coding DNA: TGCGCCAGCAGCCTATCGGGGTACTTCTACAATGAGCAGTTCTTC.

The rearrangement uses TRBV7-2 and TRBJ1-3, with D maybe TRBD1 (5 bases). Germline assignment: CDR1 SGHTA and CDR2 FQGNSA. The CDR3 spans 17 residues. V lost 1 base and J lost 1, with 14 bases in between. CDR3 in DNA: TGTGCCAGCAGCTTAGGGCAACCGGGGGTTTCTGGAAACACCATATATTTT. Translating it yields CASSLGQPGVSGNTIYF.

This clone was seen a handful of times. This chain connects TRBV29-1 to TRBJ1-5; TRBD1 is a possible D gene (6 bases). Between the trimmed V and J ends, which lost 4 bases and 1 base, there was a span of 11 bases. From germline, CDR1 is SQVTM and CDR2 ANQGSEA. This CDR3 contains 14 residues. The CDR3 is CSVGWGLSNQPQHF. In nucleotides, the CDR3 is TGCAGCGTTGGATGGGGGCTGAGCAATCAGCCCCAGCATTTT.

The gene calls are TRBV7-2 and TRBJ2-3, with 7 bases lining up with TRBD2. The CDR3 length is 15 residues. V gave up 2 bases and J gave up 1 base; unmatched junction bases: 3. Germline lookup yields CDR1 SGHTA and CDR2 FQGNSA. CDR3 residues: CASSLQRGRTDTQYF. The CDR3 DNA sequence: TGTGCCAGCAGCTTACAGCGGGGACGCACAGATACGCAGTATTTT.